The clone carrying this TCR beta chain was observed a handful of times. Its antigen is undetermined. Through a sample-barcoded 5' primer and a J-beta primer mix, a second PCR was run for roughly 7 to 12 cycles. A 12-random-nucleotide template-switch adaptor tagged each cDNA molecule. TCRdb analysed the 5' RACE reads with MiXCR anew, one entry per CDR3 protein. This table holds about 940,000 distinct CDR3 sequences, roughly 48% found once. From germline, CDR1 is SGHRS and CDR2 YFSETQ. This CDR3 region has 13 residues. V shed 4 bases, J shed 8 bases, and the junction held 6 bases outside the gene matches. The sample originates from a study of blood T cells in healthy people across ages. Study results and limitations: A roughly linear fall in TCR beta diversity per million T cells was seen with increasing age.

Input material: blood. V usage is TRBV5-1 and J usage is TRBJ1-2; 9 positions agree with TRBD1. This clonotype was sampled from a man aged 25-45 years in good health. CDR3 residues: CASSIGDRAGYTF. The DNA for the CDR3 is TGCGCCAGCAGCATAGGGGACAGGGCCGGCTACACCTTC.